What follows is one T cell receptor beta chain and its context. The antigen is not known. The record originates from a study of T-cell memory formation after mild COVID-19. TCRdb passed the 5' RACE reads through MiXCR, listing each CDR3 protein once. The sample consists of hundreds of thousands of distinct CDR3 sequences, more than 15% of them appearing once. CDR3 length: 12 amino acids. Germline V lookup: CDR1 SGHDN, CDR2 FVKESK. J lost 9 bases, V lost 2 bases, and 2 bases had no gene match. General study points: The main location of contracting CD4+ clones was CM and EM, and that of contracting CD8+ clones was EMRA. Some clones that responded turned up in pre-infection memory, which suggests that cross-reactive memory joined in.

The V call is TRBV14, the J call TRBJ2-3, with 7 positions matching TRBD1. The sequenced material came from PBMCs or a T cell subset sorted from them (not recorded which). The sequence derives from a man aged 18 to 30 who had mild COVID-19 (a few samples of this study predate the infection). Cell type and time point are not known. The CDR3 here is CASSQRQGTQYF. The CDR3 coding sequence is TGTGCCAGCAGCCAAAGACAGGGCACGCAGTATTTT. The whole variable domain, filled in from reference TRBV14 and TRBJ2-3, reads EAGVTQFPSHSVIEKGQTVTLRCDPISGHDNLYWYRRVMGKEIKFLLHFVKESKQDESGMPNNRFLAERTGGTYSTLKVQPAELEDSGVYFCASSQRQGTQYFGPGTRLTVL.